This TCR beta chain was sequenced in a study of T-cell reconstitution after alpha-beta-depleted transplantation in children. This CDR3 is built from 14 residues. Losses at the gene ends were 7 bases for V and 0 bases for J; bases not matched to a gene: 7. Germline V lookup: CDR1 SQVTM, CDR2 ANQGSEA. This clonotype appeared a few times. Its antigen is unknown. Unique molecular identifiers were used in preparing the TCRbeta library. TCRdb re-called the PCR reads through MiXCR, storing one row per CDR3 protein. The sample lists a few hundred thousand distinct CDR3 sequences, about a quarter seen once, with less than 40% in the top ten. General study findings and limits: Fresh T-cell production supplied most of the T-cell counts and diversity seen one year after transplant. Roughly two months post-transplant, alpha-beta T cells reportedly originated from several hundred graft clones that had expanded.

The sample in question was PBMCs, obtained before TCRalphabeta/CD19-depleted stem cell transplant. The receptor's source is a boy under two years old with Wiskott-Aldrich syndrome, due to receive a stem cell transplant. The V gene is TRBV29-1, the J gene TRBJ1-1; 8 bases fit TRBD1. CDR3 bases: TGCAGCGCTAGGACAGGGCCCATGAACACTGAAGCTTTCTTT. As protein: CSARTGPMNTEAFF.